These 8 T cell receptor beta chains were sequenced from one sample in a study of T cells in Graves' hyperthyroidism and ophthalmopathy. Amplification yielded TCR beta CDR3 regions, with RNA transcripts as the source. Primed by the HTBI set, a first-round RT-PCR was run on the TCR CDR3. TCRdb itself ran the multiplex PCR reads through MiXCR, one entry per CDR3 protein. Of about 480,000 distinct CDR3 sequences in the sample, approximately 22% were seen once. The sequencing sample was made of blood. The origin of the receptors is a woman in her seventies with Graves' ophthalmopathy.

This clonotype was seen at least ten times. The CDR3 nucleotides are TGTGCCACCAGTGATTGGACTAGCGGCACAGATACGCAGTATTTT. It encodes CATSDWTSGTDTQYF. The chain combines TRBV24-1 with TRBJ2-3, with 9 bases aligning to TRBD2. The CDR3 length is 15 residues. CDR1 is KGHDR, CDR2 SFDVKD, per germline. J lost 1 base, V lost 2 bases, and 0 bases had no gene match.

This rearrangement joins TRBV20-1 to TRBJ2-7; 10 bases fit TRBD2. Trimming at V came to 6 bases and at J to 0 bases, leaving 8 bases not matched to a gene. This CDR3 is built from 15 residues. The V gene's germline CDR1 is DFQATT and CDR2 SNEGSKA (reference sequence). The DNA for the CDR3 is TGCAGTGCCGATCGACTAGCGGGTATCTCCTACGAGCAGTACTTC. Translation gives CSADRLAGISYEQYF.

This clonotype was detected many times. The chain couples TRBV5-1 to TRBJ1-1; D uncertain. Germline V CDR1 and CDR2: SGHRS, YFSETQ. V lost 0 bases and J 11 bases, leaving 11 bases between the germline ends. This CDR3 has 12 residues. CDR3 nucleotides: TGCGCCAGCAGCTTGGAAGGTAATCGGGCTTTCTTT. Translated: CASSLEGNRAFF.

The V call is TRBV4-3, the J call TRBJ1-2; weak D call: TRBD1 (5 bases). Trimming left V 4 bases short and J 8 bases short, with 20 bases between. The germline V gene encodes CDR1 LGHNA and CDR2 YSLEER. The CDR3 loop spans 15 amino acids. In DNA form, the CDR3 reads TGCGCCAGCAGCCCAACTAGACAGCCATCAACGGGCTACACCTTC. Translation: CASSPTRQPSTGYTF.

The CDR3 sequence is CASTGTSYEQYF. The CDR3 nucleotides read TGTGCCAGTACAGGGACTAGCTACGAGCAGTACTTC. The chain employs TRBV6-2 or TRBV6-3 and TRBJ2-7, with 8 bases identical to TRBD2. This CDR3 spans 12 amino acids. The ends lost 9 bases at V and 3 bases at J; junction bases unmatched: 4. Germline values: CDR1 MNHEY, CDR2 SVGEGT.

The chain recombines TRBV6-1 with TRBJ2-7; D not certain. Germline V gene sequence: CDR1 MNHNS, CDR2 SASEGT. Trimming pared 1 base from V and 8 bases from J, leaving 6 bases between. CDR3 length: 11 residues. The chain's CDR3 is CASSEVRQQYF. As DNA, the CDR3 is TGTGCCAGCAGTGAAGTGAGACAGCAGTACTTC.

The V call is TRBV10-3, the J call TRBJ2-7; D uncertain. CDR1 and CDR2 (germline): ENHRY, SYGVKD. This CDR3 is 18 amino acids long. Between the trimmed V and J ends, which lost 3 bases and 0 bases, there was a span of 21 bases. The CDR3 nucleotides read TGTGCCATCAGTGACTCAAGGGCTAGACCGAGAAGCTCCTACGAGCAGTACTTC. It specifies CAISDSRARPRSSYEQYF.

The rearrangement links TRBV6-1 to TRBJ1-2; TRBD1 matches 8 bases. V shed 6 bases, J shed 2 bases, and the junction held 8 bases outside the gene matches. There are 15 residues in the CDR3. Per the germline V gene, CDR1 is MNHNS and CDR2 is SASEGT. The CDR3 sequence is CASRGQGVKNYGYTF. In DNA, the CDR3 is TGTGCCAGCAGAGGACAGGGTGTGAAGAACTATGGCTACACCTTC.